This TCR beta chain derives from a study of shared clonotypes between healthy human individuals. Study-wide points: On the whole, naive subsets had larger estimated richness than memory subsets had. The authors sampled blood alone, and tissue repertoires likely differ.

There are 14 residues in the CDR3. With V trimmed by 3 bases and J by 4 bases, 1 base remained unmatched. In germline, CDR1 is KGHSH, CDR2 LQKENI. Notes on this clone: The antigen remains undetermined. Distinct nucleotide sequences in the sample also encode this CDR3.

At the deep level, the assay was run. Sorted-subset replicate PCR reactions were performed with approximately 180 ng DNA, corresponding to 30,000 to 35,000 T cell genomes. The repertoire was sequenced with immunoSEQ multiplex PCR; TCRdb's copy has only in-frame clones and lacks some. The sample includes 1,500,000 or so clones, roughly 97% seen only once; the top ten take approximately 1.2%. The chain carries TRBV18 and TRBJ2-5, with 11 bases matching TRBD1. Sequenced sample: naive CD4+ T cells sorted from blood. Noted subset: CD45RA+ positively selected. The clonotype originates from a man aged 25-40 years in good health. The CDR3 coding sequence is TGTGCCAGCTCACCGGACAGGGGGCGAGAGACCCAGTACTTC. As protein: CASSPDRGRETQYF.